This record concerns one TCR beta chain sequence. Methods used by the authors: Nucleated cell counts were estimated from reference gene primer amplification. Repertoires were generated with immunoSEQ multiplex PCR, while TCRdb's copy carries only in-frame clones and drops some. V, J and clone size are taken as reported in that table, and D and trimming were inferred from the DNA itself. The sample lists under 150,000 clones, under 90% occurring once. Trimming stripped 10 bases from V and 3 bases from J, with 19 bases between. The CDR3 runs to 14 residues. The germline gives CDR1 MDHEN, CDR2 SYDVKM. The entry originates in a study of blood T cell repertoires in COVID-19. Background on the study: Whether acute or convalescent, the COVID-19 samples came from the United States, Italy and Spain. The analysed material was cDNA or gDNA that came from T cells, B-cell-depleted T cells, or PBMCs.

V and J are TRBV28 and TRBJ2-7, with a possible D match to TRBD2 (6 bases). The sequenced sample was peripheral blood. The sequence was obtained from a woman between 55 and 75 years old with active or convalescent COVID-19. DNA for the CDR3: TGTGCCACCAAAAGGGACTCTACCTTCTACGAGCAGTACTTC. Translation gives CATKRDSTFYEQYF.